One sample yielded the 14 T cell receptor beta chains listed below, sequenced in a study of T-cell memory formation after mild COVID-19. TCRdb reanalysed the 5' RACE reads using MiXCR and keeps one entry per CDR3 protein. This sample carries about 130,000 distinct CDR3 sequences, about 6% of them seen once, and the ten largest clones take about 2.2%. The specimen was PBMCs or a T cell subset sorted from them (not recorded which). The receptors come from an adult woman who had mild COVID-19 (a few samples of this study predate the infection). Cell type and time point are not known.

The CDR3 here is CASSLDSGVLNEQFF. The CDR3 DNA reads TGTGCCAGCAGCTTAGATTCGGGAGTCCTCAATGAGCAGTTCTTC. This rearrangement joins TRBV7-9 to TRBJ2-1; tentative D call: TRBD2 (6 bases). There are 15 residues in the CDR3. The ends were cut back, 1 base at V and 6 bases at J, with 13 bases in the middle. Germline-derived CDR1 and CDR2 are SEHNR and FQNEAQ (reference sequence).

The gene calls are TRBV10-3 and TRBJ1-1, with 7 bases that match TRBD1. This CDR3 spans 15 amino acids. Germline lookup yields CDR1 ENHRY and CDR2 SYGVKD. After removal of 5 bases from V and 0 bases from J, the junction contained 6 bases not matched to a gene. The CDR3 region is CAISNTGTVNTEAFF. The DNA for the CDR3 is TGTGCCATCAGTAACACCGGGACAGTGAACACTGAAGCTTTCTTT.

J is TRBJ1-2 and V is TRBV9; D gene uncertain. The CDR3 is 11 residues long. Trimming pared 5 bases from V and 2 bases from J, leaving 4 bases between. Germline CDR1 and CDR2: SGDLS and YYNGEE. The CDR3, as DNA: TGTGCCAGCAGGGGAAACTATGGCTACACCTTC. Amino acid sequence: CASRGNYGYTF.

The CDR3 bases are TGCAGTGCTTACCAAGCCTCTGGAAACACCATATATTTT. Encoded protein: CSAYQASGNTIYF. J is TRBJ1-3 and V is TRBV20-1; D gene uncertain. The V gene lost 5 bases and the J gene lost 0 bases, with 8 bases spanning the gap. Per germline, CDR1 DFQATT and CDR2 SNEGSKA (reference sequence). The CDR3 has 13 residues.

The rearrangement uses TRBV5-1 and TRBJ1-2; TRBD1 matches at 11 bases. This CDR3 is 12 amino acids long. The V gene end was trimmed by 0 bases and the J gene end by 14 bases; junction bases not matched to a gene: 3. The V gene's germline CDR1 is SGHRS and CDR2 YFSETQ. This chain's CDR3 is CASSLAGTGGTF. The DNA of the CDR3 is TGCGCCAGCAGCTTGGCCGGGACAGGGGGAACCTTC. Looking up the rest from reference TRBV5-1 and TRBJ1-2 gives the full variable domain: KAGVTQTPRYLIKTRGQQVTLSCSPISGHRSVSWYQQTPGQGLQFLFEYFSETQRNKGNFPGRFSGRQFSNSRSEMNVSTLELGDSALYLCASSLAGTGGTFGSGTRLTVV.

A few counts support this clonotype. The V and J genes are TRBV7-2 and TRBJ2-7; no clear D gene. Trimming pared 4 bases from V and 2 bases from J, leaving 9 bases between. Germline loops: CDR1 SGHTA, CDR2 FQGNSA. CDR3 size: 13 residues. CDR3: CASSSARAYEQYF. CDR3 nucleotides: TGTGCCAGCAGCTCTGCGCGAGCCTACGAGCAGTACTTC.

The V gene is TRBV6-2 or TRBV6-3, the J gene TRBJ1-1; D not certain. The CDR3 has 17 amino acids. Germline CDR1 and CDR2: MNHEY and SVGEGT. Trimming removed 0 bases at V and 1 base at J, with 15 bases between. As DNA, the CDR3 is TGTGCCAGCAGTTACTCGAAGAGATCACCGGGGAACACTGAAGCTTTCTTT. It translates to CASSYSKRSPGNTEAFF.

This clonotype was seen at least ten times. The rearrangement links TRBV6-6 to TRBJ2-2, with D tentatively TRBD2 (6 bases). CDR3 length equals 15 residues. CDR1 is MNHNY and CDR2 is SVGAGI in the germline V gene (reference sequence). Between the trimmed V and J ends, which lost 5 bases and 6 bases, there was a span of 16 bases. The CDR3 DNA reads TGTGCCAGCAGTGATCGGCGGGGTAGGGCCGGGGAGCTGTTTTTT. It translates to CASSDRRGRAGELFF.

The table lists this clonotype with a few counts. The CDR3 sequence is CASIFSRDRSSNQPQHF. The CDR3 DNA sequence: TGTGCCAGCATTTTTTCTAGGGACAGGTCTAGCAATCAGCCCCAGCATTTT. V usage is TRBV6-5 and J usage is TRBJ1-5; TRBD1 matches at 8 bases. CDR1 is MNHEY and CDR2 is SVGAGI in the germline V gene. This CDR3 is built from 17 residues. The V and J ends lost 7 bases and 0 bases, in that order; junction bases with no gene match: 11.

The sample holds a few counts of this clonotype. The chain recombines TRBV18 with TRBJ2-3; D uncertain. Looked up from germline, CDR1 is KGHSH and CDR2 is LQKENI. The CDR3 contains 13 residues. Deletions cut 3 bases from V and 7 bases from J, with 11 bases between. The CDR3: CASSPSLEHTQYF. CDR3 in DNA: TGTGCCAGCTCACCTAGCCTTGAGCATACGCAGTATTTT.

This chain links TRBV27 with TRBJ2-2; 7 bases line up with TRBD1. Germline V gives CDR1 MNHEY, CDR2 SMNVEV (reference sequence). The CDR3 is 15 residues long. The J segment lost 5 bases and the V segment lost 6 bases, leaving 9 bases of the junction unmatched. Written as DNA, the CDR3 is TGTGCCAGCAGCCGACAGGGATTCATGACCGGGGAGCTGTTTTTT. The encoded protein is CASSRQGFMTGELFF.

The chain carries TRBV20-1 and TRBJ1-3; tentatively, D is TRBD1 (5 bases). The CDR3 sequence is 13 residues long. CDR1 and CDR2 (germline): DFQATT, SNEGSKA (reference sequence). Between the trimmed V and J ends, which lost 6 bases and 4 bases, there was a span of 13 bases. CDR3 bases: TGCAGTGCGGGAGGGACCGTAGGAAACACCATATATTTT. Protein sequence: CSAGGTVGNTIYF.

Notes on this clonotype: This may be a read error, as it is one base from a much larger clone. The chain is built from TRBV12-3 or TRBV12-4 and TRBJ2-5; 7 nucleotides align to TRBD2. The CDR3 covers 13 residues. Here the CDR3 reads CASRRGFGETKYF. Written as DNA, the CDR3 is TGTGCCAGCAGGCGGGGGTTCGGGGAGACCAAGTACTTC.

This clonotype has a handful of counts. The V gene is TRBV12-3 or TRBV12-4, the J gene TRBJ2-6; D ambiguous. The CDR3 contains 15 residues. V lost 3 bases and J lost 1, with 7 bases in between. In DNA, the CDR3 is TGTGCCAGCAGTTTTTCCGGATCTGGGGCCAACGTCCTGACTTTC. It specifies CASSFSGSGANVLTF.